The 25 T cell receptor beta chains below were found in one sample sequenced in a study of blood T cell repertoires in COVID-19. Profiling relied on immunoSEQ multiplex PCR, and the TCRdb table lists in-frame clones only, not all of them. The sample includes a few hundred thousand clones, over 75% seen only once; the top ten take about 2.5%. The sample comprised peripheral blood. Source of these receptors: a woman between 45 and 65 years old with acute or convalescent COVID-19.

This chain joins TRBV27 and TRBJ2-7; TRBD2 matches 12 bases. The length of the CDR3 is 20 residues. Per the germline V gene, CDR1 is MNHEY and CDR2 is SMNVEV (reference sequence). The ends lost 0 bases at V and 3 bases at J; junction bases unmatched: 15. The CDR3 sequence is CASSLSGWGTRTSGIYEQYF. The CDR3 DNA sequence: TGTGCCAGCAGTTTATCAGGTTGGGGAACCAGGACTAGCGGGATCTACGAGCAGTACTTC.

The chain joins TRBV18 to TRBJ2-7; TRBD2 matches at 11 bases. CDR3 length: 15 residues. V lost 6 bases, J lost 1 base, and 5 bases stayed unmatched. Germline-derived CDR1 and CDR2 are KGHSH and LQKENI. This CDR3 reads CASSKTSGSSYEQYF. CDR3 nucleotides: TGTGCCAGCTCGAAAACTAGCGGGAGTTCCTACGAGCAGTACTTC.

The J gene is TRBJ1-2, the V gene TRBV28; 8 positions match TRBD1. The germline gives CDR1 MDHEN, CDR2 SYDVKM. This CDR3 has 15 amino acids. V lost 6 bases and J lost 5; bases outside the gene matches: 11. The CDR3 sequence is CASSPGGRDRYGYTF. The CDR3 region has the DNA TGTGCCAGCAGCCCAGGGGGCCGGGACAGGTATGGCTACACCTTC.

The chain combines TRBV24-1 with TRBJ1-2; D unclear. Looked up from germline, CDR1 is KGHDR and CDR2 is SFDVKD. Trimming removed 3 bases from V and 7 bases from J, with 8 bases in between. The CDR3 has 12 amino acids. This chain's CDR3 is CATSDTRLGYTF. CDR3 nucleotide sequence: TGTGCCACCAGTGATACTAGGCTTGGCTACACCTTC.

The chain employs TRBV29-1 and TRBJ1-1; TRBD1 is a possible D gene (6 bases). This CDR3 region has 13 residues. Trimming cost V 7 bases and J 5 bases, with 17 bases left between them. Germline values: CDR1 SQVTM, CDR2 ANQGSEA. Here the CDR3 DNA reads TGCAGCGGCCTACAGGGAGGGGGAACTGAAGCTTTCTTT. Translated: CSGLQGGGTEAFF.

The chain carries TRBV4-3 and TRBJ2-5; a possible D gene is TRBD2 (5 bases). This CDR3 is built from 13 residues. CDR1 is LGHNA, CDR2 YSLEER, per germline. Trimming cost V 0 bases and J 10 bases, with 12 bases left between them. The CDR3 protein is CASSQETWGDQYF. In nucleotides, the CDR3 is TGCGCCAGCAGCCAAGAAACCTGGGGAGACCAGTACTTC.

The genes are TRBV27 and TRBJ1-2; perhaps TRBD1 as D (5 bases). Germline-derived CDR1 and CDR2 are MNHEY and SMNVEV (reference sequence). Trimming pared 5 bases from V and 5 bases from J, leaving 9 bases between. The length of the CDR3 is 12 residues. The CDR3 loop reads CASSVTGYGYTF. The CDR3 DNA sequence: TGTGCCAGCAGTGTTACAGGTTATGGCTACACCTTC.

The V and J genes are TRBV5-1 and TRBJ1-1; a possible D gene is TRBD1 (6 bases). The CDR3 covers 14 residues. The germline V gene has CDR1 SGHRS and CDR2 YFSETQ. V gave up 2 bases and J gave up 1 base, with 9 bases separating them. The CDR3 DNA follows: TGCGCCAGCAGCTTCCAGGGGCCGAACACTGAAGCTTTCTTT. Amino acids: CASSFQGPNTEAFF.

J is TRBJ1-2 and V is TRBV28; D uncertain. The CDR3 runs 13 residues. Germline V gene sequence: CDR1 MDHEN, CDR2 SYDVKM. V gave up 6 bases and J gave up 4 bases, with 12 bases separating them. Written as DNA, the CDR3 is TGTGCCAGCAGCATGGACGGACTCTATGGCTACACCTTC. As protein: CASSMDGLYGYTF.

This chain uses TRBV7-9 with TRBJ2-2; TRBD2 matches 7 bases. This CDR3 spans 18 amino acids. J was trimmed by 8 bases and V by 4 bases; bases with no gene match: 19. Germline values: CDR1 SEHNR, CDR2 FQNEAQ (reference sequence). The CDR3 nucleotides read TGTGCCAGCAGCTCCGGAGGAGGGCTAGCGGTACGTCTTGGGGAGCTGTTTTTT. Its translation: CASSSGGGLAVRLGELFF.

The genes are TRBV7-9 and TRBJ1-1, with D unresolved. The V and J ends lost 5 bases and 5 bases respectively, with 12 bases between them. CDR3 length: 13 residues. CDR1 and CDR2 from the germline V gene are SEHNR and FQNEAQ (reference sequence). DNA of the CDR3: TGTGCCAGCAGCAAATCCGAGAGGACTGAAGCTTTCTTT. Translated, it gives CASSKSERTEAFF.

V and J are TRBV2 and TRBJ1-1; 9 nucleotides line up with TRBD1. The ends lost 8 bases at V and 8 bases at J; junction bases unmatched: 15. CDR3 length: 15 residues. Germline CDR1 and CDR2: SNHLY and FYNNEI. DNA for the CDR3: TGTGCCAGCGAATGGGGACAGGGTTTCAGAAGGGAAGCTTTCTTT. Its translation: CASEWGQGFRREAFF.

The V call is TRBV27, the J call TRBJ1-6; 11 bases line up with TRBD1. Germline V lookup: CDR1 MNHEY, CDR2 SMNVEV (reference sequence). This CDR3 is 13 amino acids long. Unmatched junction bases numbered 4, after V lost 8 bases and J lost 10 bases. The CDR3: CASRDRGNSPLHF. CDR3 nucleotide sequence: TGTGCCAGCCGGGACAGGGGGAACTCACCCCTCCACTTT.

The gene calls are TRBV28 and TRBJ2-7; D might be TRBD2 (5 bases). From germline, CDR1 is MDHEN and CDR2 SYDVKM. Trimming stripped 5 bases from V and 3 bases from J, with 17 bases between. There are 15 residues in the CDR3. CDR3 sequence (DNA): TGTGCCAGCAGTGCCGGAGGATTCAGGCTCTACGAGCAGTACTTC. This translates into CASSAGGFRLYEQYF. Full variable domain (outside the CDR3, taken from reference TRBV28 and TRBJ2-7): DVKVTQSSRYLVKRTGEKVFLECVQDMDHENMFWYRQDPGLGLRLIYFSYDVKMKEKGDIPEGYSVSREKKERFSLILESASTNQTSMYLCASSAGGFRLYEQYFGPGTRLTVT.

The chain combines TRBV10-1 with TRBJ2-7; possible D gene TRBD1, 6 bases. The CDR3 covers 18 residues. Germline V gives CDR1 WNHNN, CDR2 SYGVQD (reference sequence). V was shortened by 0 bases and J by 6 bases, with 24 bases between the two germline ends. The CDR3 sequence: CASSESTGASIHGGEQYF. CDR3 nucleotides: TGCGCCAGCAGTGAGTCGACAGGAGCCTCCATACATGGGGGCGAGCAGTACTTC.

V gene TRBV3-1 (or the pseudogene TRBV3-2) combines with J gene TRBJ1-1; D uncertain. The V gene lost 5 bases and the J gene lost 4 bases, with 11 bases spanning the gap. Germline assignment: CDR1 LGHDT and CDR2 YNNKEL (reference sequence). CDR3 length: 13 amino acids. The CDR3 DNA reads TGTGCCAGCAGCTCGGAGGGAGCCACTGAAGCTTTCTTT. Translating gives CASSSEGATEAFF.

This clone has only one observation. The CDR3 loop reads CSVRLAGVRNEQFF. The CDR3 bases are TGCAGCGTCAGACTAGCGGGAGTTCGCAATGAGCAGTTCTTC. The rearrangement links TRBV29-1 to TRBJ2-1, with 12 bases lining up with TRBD2. This CDR3 comprises 14 residues. Germline CDR1 SQVTM, CDR2 ANQGSEA. V shed 6 bases, J shed 6 bases, and the junction held 6 bases outside the gene matches.

The chain has TRBV6-1 and TRBJ1-6, with D perhaps TRBD1 (5 bases). The CDR3 is 16 residues long. The germline V and J ends were trimmed by 2 bases and 5 bases, with 13 bases remaining between them. Germline V gene lookup returns CDR1 MNHNS and CDR2 SASEGT. CDR3: CASSESRDSDNSPLHF. The CDR3 region has the DNA TGTGCCAGCAGTGAATCCAGGGATTCGGATAATTCACCCCTCCACTTT.

DNA of the CDR3: TGTGCCAGCAGGACAGAACGCATCTCTGGGGCCAACGTCCTGACTTTC. It encodes CASRTERISGANVLTF. This chain uses TRBV28 with TRBJ2-6; D possibly corresponds to TRBD1 (5 bases). With 6 bases removed from V and 0 bases from J, the gap between germline ends came to 12 bases. This CDR3 comprises 16 residues. Germline CDR1 is MDHEN and CDR2 is SYDVKM.

The chain links TRBV27 to TRBJ2-1; TRBD2 matches 13 bases. V lost 10 bases and J lost 9; bases outside the gene matches: 9. This CDR3 has 14 residues. Germline V gene data show CDR1 as MNHEY and CDR2 as SMNVEV (reference sequence). The CDR3 region has the DNA TGTGCCACCCAAGGACTAGCGGGAGCGGTTGAGCAGTTCTTC. Amino acid sequence: CATQGLAGAVEQFF.

Here the CDR3 DNA reads TGTGCCAGCAGTCGAGTTGTCGCAGATACGCAGTATTTT. Its translation: CASSRVVADTQYF. This chain links TRBV6-5 with TRBJ2-3; D is unclear. The V gene's germline CDR1 is MNHEY and CDR2 SVGAGI. V was cut by 5 bases and J by 4 bases, with 10 bases left in between. This CDR3 comprises 13 residues.

This chain uses TRBV5-1 with TRBJ2-6, with TRBD2 identical over 7 bases. The CDR3 has 17 residues. The V segment lost 3 bases and the J segment 2 bases; nucleotides outside the gene matches: 8. The germline V gene encodes CDR1 SGHRS and CDR2 YFSETQ. The CDR3 loop reads CASSSRGEPAGANVLTF. As DNA, the CDR3 is TGCGCCAGCAGCTCTCGGGGGGAGCCGGCTGGGGCCAACGTCCTGACTTTC.

The chain recombines TRBV5-1 with TRBJ1-1; D gene uncertain. The V end lost 0 bases, the J end lost 1 base, and 10 bases lay between the germline ends. The CDR3 contains 15 residues. Looked up from germline, CDR1 is SGHRS and CDR2 is YFSETQ. The CDR3 here is CASSLADQRNTEAFF. In DNA form, the CDR3 reads TGCGCCAGCAGCTTGGCCGATCAGCGGAACACTGAAGCTTTCTTT.

V usage is TRBV6-5 and J usage is TRBJ1-4; D might be TRBD1 (5 bases). CDR1 MNHEY and CDR2 SVGAGI come from the germline V gene. V was trimmed by 10 bases and J by 4 bases, leaving 16 bases between them. The CDR3 loop spans 14 amino acids. CDR3 coding DNA: TGTGCCACCAACCGAAGGGGTAATAATGAAAAACTGTTTTTT. As protein: CATNRRGNNEKLFF.

The chain has TRBV6-4 and TRBJ1-5; tentative D call: TRBD1 (6 bases). Trimming took off 5 bases at V and 4 bases at J, with 9 bases between the two ends. The CDR3 loop spans 13 amino acids. Germline V gene sequence: CDR1 MRHNA, CDR2 SNTAGT. CDR3 sequence (DNA): TGTGCCAGCAGTAGGACAGTTAATCAGCCCCAGCATTTT. It specifies CASSRTVNQPQHF.